One sample yielded the 28 T cell receptor beta chains listed below, sequenced in a study of T cells after yellow fever vaccination. MiXCR, run by TCRdb on the 5' RACE reads, gives a single entry per CDR3 protein. The data hold more than 450,000 distinct CDR3 sequences, with 21% observed a single time. The sample consisted of PBMCs, taken less than 25 days after the first yellow fever vaccination. The source is a man aged 18 to 30 who received the YFV17D yellow fever vaccine.

The chain combines TRBV5-1 with TRBJ1-2, with D perhaps TRBD1 (6 bases). V lost 7 bases, J lost 8 bases, and 15 bases lay in between. Germline CDR1 reads SGHRS; CDR2 reads YFSETQ. This CDR3 has 12 amino acids. CDR3 nucleotides: TGCGCCAGCGCGGGACAAGCAGGGGGCTACACCTTC. Amino acid sequence: CASAGQAGGYTF.

The chain employs TRBV30 and TRBJ2-1, with 9 bases that match TRBD2. V lost 4 bases and J lost 0; bases outside the gene matches: 10. The CDR3 loop spans 17 amino acids. CDR1 is GTSNPN and CDR2 is SVGIG in the germline V gene (reference sequence). The DNA for the CDR3 is TGTGCCTGGAATAAGGTAGCGGGGGTAATCTCCTACAATGAGCAGTTCTTC. Protein: CAWNKVAGVISYNEQFF.

The table lists this clonotype with a few counts. The rearrangement uses TRBV12-3 or TRBV12-4 and TRBJ1-5; the D gene is possibly TRBD1 (5 bases). Trimming took 3 bases from V and 6 from J, leaving 12 bases between them. CDR3 size: 14 residues. CDR3 sequence reads: CASSFSRAGQPQHF. DNA of the CDR3: TGTGCCAGCAGTTTCTCCAGGGCCGGTCAGCCCCAGCATTTT.

This clonotype was found a few times. This chain joins TRBV29-1 and TRBJ1-5; D is possibly TRBD1 (5 bases). The CDR3 loop spans 13 amino acids. Germline CDR1 SQVTM, CDR2 ANQGSEA. The V end was cut by 4 bases, the J end by 3 bases, with 10 bases between. The CDR3 protein is CSVASDINQPQHF. The CDR3 bases are TGCAGCGTTGCTTCGGACATCAATCAGCCCCAGCATTTT. Based on the CDR3 plus reference TRBV29-1 and TRBJ1-5, the full variable domain is SAVISQKPSRDICQRGTSLTIQCQVDSQVTMMFWYRQQPGQSLTLIATANQGSEATYESGFVIDKFPISRPNLTFSTLTVSNMSPEDSSIYLCSVASDINQPQHFGDGTRLSIL.

This clonotype was detected a few times. The J gene is TRBJ2-3, the V gene TRBV5-8, with D uncertain. Germline lookup yields CDR1 SGHTS and CDR2 YDEGEE. This CDR3 has 14 amino acids. Trimming cost V 7 bases and J 1 base, with 13 bases left between them. Here the CDR3 DNA reads TGTGCCAGCGGAGATCGGCAGGGCACAGATACGCAGTATTTT. Protein: CASGDRQGTDTQYF.

The rearrangement uses TRBV5-1 and TRBJ1-1; D call uncertain. In germline, CDR1 is SGHRS, CDR2 YFSETQ. The CDR3 totals 15 residues. V gave up 4 bases and J gave up 0 bases, with 13 bases separating them. The CDR3 is CASSGVNGLNTEAFF. Written as DNA, the CDR3 is TGCGCCAGCAGCGGTGTCAACGGACTGAACACTGAAGCTTTCTTT. Complete variable domain (other parts from reference TRBV5-1 and TRBJ1-1): KAGVTQTPRYLIKTRGQQVTLSCSPISGHRSVSWYQQTPGQGLQFLFEYFSETQRNKGNFPGRFSGRQFSNSRSEMNVSTLELGDSALYLCASSGVNGLNTEAFFGQGTRLTVV.

The chain carries TRBV20-1 and TRBJ1-2; D may be TRBD1 (5 bases). V was clipped by 6 bases and J by 8 bases, with 16 bases between them. This CDR3 is 12 amino acids long. Germline CDR1 is DFQATT and CDR2 is SNEGSKA (reference sequence). CDR3 loop: CSAYLGPGGYTF. As DNA, the CDR3 is TGCAGTGCCTACCTGGGGCCTGGCGGCTACACCTTC.

The rearrangement links TRBV7-2 to TRBJ2-3; 8 bases map to TRBD2. Germline V gene lookup returns CDR1 SGHTA and CDR2 FQGNSA. Trimming cost V 2 bases and J 5 bases; bases outside gene matches: 9. The CDR3 spans 16 residues. The CDR3, as DNA: TGTGCCAGCAGCTTACCGGGGGGGGCGGCGGAAGATACGCAGTATTTT. Translated: CASSLPGGAAEDTQYF.

This clonotype was seen a few times. V and J are TRBV20-1 and TRBJ2-1, with TRBD2 identical over 10 bases. The CDR3 totals 16 residues. The V and J ends lost 3 bases and 1 base, in that order; junction bases with no gene match: 6. Germline CDR1 reads DFQATT; CDR2 reads SNEGSKA (reference sequence). The CDR3 DNA reads as TGCAGTGCTAGGAGATCTAGCGGGGGATCCTACAATGAGCAGTTCTTC. This gives the protein CSARRSSGGSYNEQFF.

The sample holds a few counts of this clonotype. The chain uses TRBV5-1 and TRBJ2-5; 8 bases map to TRBD2. Losses at the gene ends were 4 bases for V and 3 bases for J; bases not matched to a gene: 5. The CDR3 covers 14 residues. Germline lookup yields CDR1 SGHRS and CDR2 YFSETQ. The CDR3 DNA reads TGCGCCAGCAGCCCGACTAGCGAGGAAGAGACCCAGTACTTC. Translation: CASSPTSEEETQYF.

About this clonotype itself: At one end the junction does not follow the germline gene, possibly because of a read error. The chain combines TRBV7-3 with TRBJ2-1, with D tentatively TRBD2 (6 bases). This CDR3 contains 14 residues. Germline V lookup: CDR1 SGHTA, CDR2 FQGTGA. In DNA, the CDR3 is TGTGCCAGCAGCTTAAATGCGGGATACAATGAGCGGTTCTTC. Its translation: CASSLNAGYNERFF.

V usage is TRBV10-3 and J usage is TRBJ2-4, with a weak D call TRBD2 (5 bases). CDR3 length: 16 amino acids. Germline V gene data show CDR1 as ENHRY and CDR2 as SYGVKD. Deletions cut 0 bases from V and 1 base from J, with 10 bases between. CDR3: CAISESGREAKNIQYF. CDR3 DNA sequence: TGTGCCATCAGTGAGTCTGGTAGGGAGGCCAAAAACATTCAGTACTTC.

The chain is built from TRBV25-1 and TRBJ2-3; D call uncertain. The ends were cut back, 0 bases at V and 2 bases at J, with 6 bases in the middle. The CDR3 sequence is 14 residues long. The V gene's germline CDR1 is MGHDK and CDR2 SYGVNS. This CDR3 is CASSEYLDTDTQYF. In DNA form, the CDR3 reads TGTGCCAGCAGTGAATATTTGGACACAGATACGCAGTATTTT.

The J gene is TRBJ2-3, the V gene TRBV5-6; weak D call: TRBD1 (6 bases). This CDR3 region has 15 residues. Germline V gene sequence: CDR1 SGHDT, CDR2 YYEEEE. V lost 4 bases and J lost 3, with 15 bases in between. CDR3 amino acids: CASSPLTGTTDTQYF. The CDR3 bases are TGTGCCAGCAGCCCCCTGACAGGTACGACAGATACGCAGTATTTT.

The chain employs TRBV7-6 and TRBJ2-2, with 9 bases aligning to TRBD1. The CDR3 extends over 15 amino acids. Germline loops: CDR1 SGHVS, CDR2 FNYEAQ. Trimming took 11 bases from V and 4 from J; bases not matched to a gene: 11. CDR3 nucleotides: TGTGCCGGTCAAGCCGGGACAGGGTTCACCGGGGAGCTGTTTTTT. The encoded protein is CAGQAGTGFTGELFF.

This clonotype was detected only a few times. V is TRBV20-1 and J is TRBJ2-1, with 9 bases matching TRBD2. The V segment lost 1 base and the J segment 4 bases; nucleotides outside the gene matches: 11. The CDR3 has 17 residues. Germline V CDR1 and CDR2: DFQATT, SNEGSKA (reference sequence). As DNA, the CDR3 is TGCAGTGCTAGAGGGGCGGGAGCGGGGGGTTCGTACAATGAGCAGTTCTTC. Translated, it gives CSARGAGAGGSYNEQFF.

This clonotype was counted a single time. One end of the junction fails to match germline, which may point to a read error. CDR3 nucleotide sequence: TGTGCCAACAGCTTACGAGTATACGAGCAGTACTTC. Translation gives CANSLRVYEQYF. J is TRBJ2-7 and V is TRBV7-9; D call uncertain. The germline gives CDR1 SEHNR, CDR2 FQNEAQ (reference sequence). The CDR3 consists of 12 residues.

The chain couples TRBV10-3 to TRBJ1-6; D unresolved. CDR1 and CDR2 (germline): ENHRY, SYGVKD. V was pared by 3 bases and J by 9 bases, with 6 bases between. The CDR3 extends over 12 amino acids. CDR3 protein: CAISDLVSPLHF. Written as DNA, the CDR3 is TGTGCCATCAGTGATTTGGTTTCACCCCTCCACTTT.

V is TRBV6-5 and J is TRBJ1-1; D uncertain. Germline loops: CDR1 MNHEY, CDR2 SVGAGI. The CDR3 contains 15 residues. V lost 0 bases and J 1 base, leaving 9 bases between the germline ends. In nucleotides, the CDR3 is TGTGCCAGCAGTTACTCAGGACGAGCGAACACTGAAGCTTTCTTT. Its translation: CASSYSGRANTEAFF.

This clonotype was detected a few times. The V gene is TRBV5-1, the J gene TRBJ2-1, with TRBD2 identical over 12 bases. Germline trimming cut 2 bases from V and 10 bases from J; bases unmatched to any gene: 4. CDR3 length equals 14 residues. Germline V gene data show CDR1 as SGHRS and CDR2 as YFSETQ. In DNA, the CDR3 is TGCGCCAGCAGCTTAGGACTAGCGGGGCGAGAGCAGTTCTTC. It codes for CASSLGLAGREQFF.

The chain joins TRBV4-1 to TRBJ1-4, with D unclear. Germline CDR1 is MGHRA and CDR2 is YSYEKL. The CDR3 spans 15 residues. V lost 1 base, J lost 10 bases, and 16 bases lay in between. The CDR3 is CASSQALGGGRKLFF. The CDR3 DNA reads TGCGCCAGCAGCCAAGCGCTAGGTGGTGGAAGAAAACTGTTTTTT.

Ten or more counts support this clonotype. The CDR3 nucleotides read TGCAGTGCTAGCGGACTTATAGCTAGCGGGGGTACAGATACGCAGTATTTT. As protein: CSASGLIASGGTDTQYF. This sequence joins TRBV20-1 and TRBJ2-3, with TRBD2 identical over 10 bases. The trim removed 3 bases at V and 3 bases at J, leaving 12 bases unmatched. Germline CDR1 and CDR2: DFQATT and SNEGSKA (reference sequence). This CDR3 spans 17 amino acids.

The gene calls are TRBV12-3 or TRBV12-4 and TRBJ1-1; a weak D match, TRBD1 (5 bases). The V and J ends lost 7 bases and 1 base respectively, with 13 bases between them. The CDR3 contains 14 residues. The DNA of the CDR3 is TGTGCCAGCATGATAGTGAGGGGGAACACTGAAGCTTTCTTT. This encodes CASMIVRGNTEAFF.

This clonotype was recorded a few times. This sequence joins TRBV5-4 and TRBJ1-1, with TRBD1 as a possible D gene (6 bases). Germline V gene lookup returns CDR1 SGHNT and CDR2 YYREEE (reference sequence). The CDR3 consists of 16 residues. Between the trimmed V and J ends, which lost 4 bases and 5 bases, there was a span of 21 bases. The DNA of the CDR3 is TGTGCCAGCAGCCCTCAAGGGGGGGCGCGCAATACTGAAGCTTTCTTT. This sequence encodes CASSPQGGARNTEAFF.

The chain recombines TRBV5-1 with TRBJ1-1; D might be TRBD1 (6 bases). V gave up 6 bases and J gave up 1 base, with 10 bases separating them. Germline CDR1 and CDR2: SGHRS and YFSETQ. CDR3 size: 13 residues. This CDR3 reads CASTQGRNTEAFF. In nucleotides, the CDR3 is TGCGCCAGCACCCAGGGGCGGAACACTGAAGCTTTCTTT.

This clonotype was seen a handful of times. The rearrangement uses TRBV9 and TRBJ1-4; D gene unclear. V was shortened by 2 bases and J by 0 bases, with 8 bases between the two germline ends. This CDR3 has 15 residues. Per the germline V gene, CDR1 is SGDLS and CDR2 is YYNGEE. CDR3 protein: CASSVTPATNEKLFF. CDR3 sequence (DNA): TGTGCCAGCAGCGTGACCCCTGCAACTAATGAAAAACTGTTTTTT.

The gene calls are TRBV2 and TRBJ1-2, with D tentatively TRBD1 (5 bases). CDR3 length: 14 residues. The V gene lost 4 bases and the J gene lost 3 bases, with 12 bases spanning the gap. Per the germline V gene, CDR1 is SNHLY and CDR2 is FYNNEI. CDR3 coding DNA: TGTGCCAGCAGTGGGGACGGACTGTACTATGGCTACACCTTC. Residues: CASSGDGLYYGYTF.

This chain joins TRBV4-1 and TRBJ2-1; D is possibly TRBD1 or TRBD2 (5 bases each). Germline V gene lookup returns CDR1 MGHRA and CDR2 YSYEKL. V lost 0 bases to trimming and J lost 9 bases, with 18 bases between them. This CDR3 spans 16 amino acids. Here the CDR3 reads CASSQDEVTGLGEQFF. In nucleotides, the CDR3 is TGCGCCAGCAGCCAAGATGAGGTAACGGGGCTGGGTGAGCAGTTCTTC.